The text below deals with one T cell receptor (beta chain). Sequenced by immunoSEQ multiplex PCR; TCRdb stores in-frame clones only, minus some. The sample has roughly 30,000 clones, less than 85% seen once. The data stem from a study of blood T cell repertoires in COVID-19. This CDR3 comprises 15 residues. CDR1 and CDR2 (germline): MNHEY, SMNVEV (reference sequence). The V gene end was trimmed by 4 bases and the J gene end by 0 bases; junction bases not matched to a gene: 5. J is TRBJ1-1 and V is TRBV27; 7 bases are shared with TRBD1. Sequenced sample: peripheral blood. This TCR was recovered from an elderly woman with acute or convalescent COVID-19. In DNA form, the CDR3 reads TGTGCCAGCAGTTCCTACGGGACAGTGAACACTGAAGCTTTCTTT. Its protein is CASSSYGTVNTEAFF.